One and the same sample provided the 31 T cell receptor beta chains below, sequenced in a study of response to subunit inactivated influenza vaccine. TCRdb reanalysed the RT-PCR reads using MiXCR and keeps one entry per CDR3 protein. The table lists 400,000 to 550,000 distinct CDR3 sequences, 25% of them singletons. This material consisted of CD4+ T cells sorted from PBMCs, taken roughly 5 days after vaccination. The origin of the receptors is a man aged 45-60 years who received an inactivated influenza vaccine.

This rearrangement joins TRBV6-2 or TRBV6-3 to TRBJ2-1; 7 bases align to TRBD2. V gave up 0 bases and J gave up 0 bases; unmatched junction bases: 2. In germline, CDR1 is MNHEY, CDR2 SVGEGT. This CDR3 has 16 residues. The CDR3, as DNA: TGTGCCAGCAGTTACTCGGGACTATTCTCCTACAATGAGCAGTTCTTC. Residues: CASSYSGLFSYNEQFF.

This clonotype appeared a few times. The chain couples TRBV12-3 or TRBV12-4 to TRBJ2-5; D possibly corresponds to TRBD1 (6 bases). CDR3 size: 15 residues. Deletions cut 5 bases from V and 1 base from J, with 14 bases between. CDR3 sequence reads: CASSPTGQSQETQYF. In nucleotides, the CDR3 is TGTGCCAGCAGTCCCACGGGACAATCCCAAGAGACCCAGTACTTC.

The V and J genes are TRBV20-1 and TRBJ2-7, with TRBD1 matching over 7 bases. This CDR3 is built from 14 residues. The germline CDR1 and CDR2 sequences are DFQATT and SNEGSKA (reference sequence). With 2 bases clipped from V and 0 bases from J, the junction kept 4 bases outside the gene matches. The CDR3 region is CSARNRDSSYEQYF. The CDR3, as DNA: TGCAGTGCTAGAAATAGGGACAGCTCCTACGAGCAGTACTTC.

The rearrangement links TRBV6-5 to TRBJ2-7, with a weak D call TRBD1 (5 bases). CDR3 length: 13 residues. V shed 5 bases and J shed 7 bases, with 15 bases lying between them. Germline loops: CDR1 MNHEY, CDR2 SVGAGI. The chain's CDR3 is CASSKSTVLEQYF. As DNA, the CDR3 is TGTGCCAGCAGTAAGTCGACAGTCTTGGAGCAGTACTTC.

The CDR3 bases are TGCGCCAGCAGCCAAGCTGCGGGTACACAAGAGACCCAGTACTTC. Translated, it gives CASSQAAGTQETQYF. The chain couples TRBV4-3 to TRBJ2-5; a weak D match, TRBD2 (5 bases). The CDR3 contains 15 residues. CDR1 is LGHNA, CDR2 YSLEER, per germline. Trimming stripped 1 base from V and 2 bases from J, with 11 bases between.

This clonotype was recorded many times. The chain carries TRBV25-1 and TRBJ2-1; possibly TRBD1 or TRBD2 for D (5 bases each). Deletions cut 4 bases from V and 7 bases from J, with 14 bases between. Per the germline V gene, CDR1 is MGHDK and CDR2 is SYGVNS. This CDR3 contains 14 residues. CDR3 protein: CASSGAGTTNEQFF. The CDR3 DNA reads as TGTGCCAGCAGTGGGGCCGGGACCACAAATGAGCAGTTCTTC. The full variable domain, in which reference TRBV25-1 and TRBJ2-1 provide the parts outside the CDR3, is EADIYQTPRYLVIGTGKKITLECSQTMGHDKMYWYQQDPGMELHLIHYSYGVNSTEKGDLSSESTVSRIRTEHFPLTLESARPSHTSQYLCASSGAGTTNEQFFGPGTRLTVL.

This chain uses TRBV5-1 with TRBJ1-1; TRBD1 aligns across 7 bases. Per the germline V gene, CDR1 is SGHRS and CDR2 is YFSETQ. V lost 4 bases to trimming and J lost 4 bases; unmatched junction nucleotides: 7. The CDR3 is 14 residues long. The CDR3 spells CASSRQGVGTEAFF. Written as DNA, the CDR3 is TGCGCCAGCAGCCGTCAGGGGGTAGGCACTGAAGCTTTCTTT.

In its sample, this clonotype was seen many times. The V gene is TRBV11-3, the J gene TRBJ2-1; TRBD2 aligns across 7 bases. J was trimmed by 1 base and V by 5 bases; bases with no gene match: 5. From germline, CDR1 is SGHNT and CDR2 YENEEA. The CDR3 totals 15 residues. As DNA, the CDR3 is TGTGCCAGCAGCAGGGGAGGGCGGTCCTACAATGAGCAGTTCTTC. Protein: CASSRGGRSYNEQFF.

This clonotype was seen more than once but under ten times. The chain recombines TRBV20-1 with TRBJ1-5; tentatively, D is TRBD1 (5 bases). V was shortened by 3 bases and J by 6 bases, with 12 bases between the two germline ends. Germline CDR1 DFQATT, CDR2 SNEGSKA (reference sequence). The CDR3 sequence is 13 residues long. As DNA, the CDR3 is TGCAGTGCTAGTCCCGGGGCTGGTCAGCCCCAGCATTTT. This gives the protein CSASPGAGQPQHF.

The rearrangement joins TRBV2 to TRBJ2-2; 10 bases match TRBD2. The CDR3 is 16 residues long. The V and J ends lost 10 bases and 4 bases, in that order; junction bases with no gene match: 12. CDR1 is SNHLY, CDR2 FYNNEI, per germline. The CDR3 sequence: CATSLEAGGPTGELFF. CDR3 in DNA: TGTGCCACTTCACTTGAAGCGGGAGGGCCCACCGGGGAGCTGTTTTTT.

The chain links TRBV5-1 to TRBJ2-7, with 10 positions matching TRBD2. The CDR3 is 17 residues long. The junction had 12 bases not matched to a gene; V was cut back by 3 bases and J by 3 bases. Germline CDR1 SGHRS, CDR2 YFSETQ. CDR3 coding DNA: TGCGCCAGCAGCTCCCTTGGCGGACTAGCGGACTTCTACGAGCAGTACTTC. Residues: CASSSLGGLADFYEQYF.

This clonotype was seen a few times. This chain connects TRBV4-2 to TRBJ2-1; 7 nucleotides match TRBD2. V lost 5 bases to trimming and J lost 3 bases; unmatched junction nucleotides: 7. Germline V CDR1 and CDR2: LGHNA, YNFKEQ. This CDR3 comprises 15 residues. CDR3 protein: CASSDPSGVYNEQFF. In DNA form, the CDR3 reads TGTGCCAGCAGCGACCCTAGCGGAGTCTACAATGAGCAGTTCTTC.

The chain has TRBV20-1 and TRBJ1-1; 9 bases align to TRBD1. Germline lookup yields CDR1 DFQATT and CDR2 SNEGSKA (reference sequence). This CDR3 is 15 amino acids long. The ends lost 1 base at V and 0 bases at J; junction bases unmatched: 3. CDR3 sequence: CSARVGDRVNTEAFF. The CDR3 coding sequence is TGCAGTGCTAGAGTCGGGGACAGGGTGAACACTGAAGCTTTCTTT.

This clonotype has more than one count but fewer than ten. The chain combines TRBV7-8 with TRBJ2-7; the D gene could be TRBD1 or TRBD2 (5 bases each). The ends were cut back, 1 base at V and 0 bases at J, with 10 bases in the middle. The CDR3 covers 15 residues. Germline CDR1 is SGHVS and CDR2 is FQNEAQ. The CDR3 reads CASSLVGTGSYEQYF. CDR3 bases: TGTGCCAGCAGCTTAGTAGGGACGGGCTCCTACGAGCAGTACTTC. The entire variable domain, with the rest obtained from reference TRBV7-8 and TRBJ2-7, is as follows: GAGVSQSPRYKVAKRGQDVALRCDPISGHVSLFWYQQALGQGPEFLTYFQNEAQLDKSGLPSDRFFAERPEGSVSTLKIQRTQQEDSAVYLCASSLVGTGSYEQYFGPGTRLTVT.

This clonotype occurred a few times. CDR3 residues: CASSLSGQVDIQYF. The CDR3 DNA reads as TGTGCCAGCAGTTTATCCGGGCAGGTGGACATTCAGTACTTC. V usage is TRBV12-3 or TRBV12-4 and J usage is TRBJ2-4; D ambiguous. Trimming shortened V by 2 bases and J by 8 bases, and 13 bases separated the two germline ends. The CDR3 consists of 14 residues.

V is TRBV29-1 and J is TRBJ2-3, with unresolved D. CDR3 length equals 15 residues. Trimming pared 5 bases from V and 3 bases from J, leaving 18 bases between. From germline, CDR1 is SQVTM and CDR2 ANQGSEA. This CDR3 reads CSVKGRGPVTDTQYF. The CDR3 DNA is TGCAGCGTTAAGGGTCGCGGACCGGTTACAGATACGCAGTATTTT.

This clonotype was recorded at least ten times. The chain carries TRBV12-3 or TRBV12-4 and TRBJ2-1; TRBD2 aligns across 9 bases. The CDR3 extends over 17 amino acids. Trimming cost V 6 bases and J 10 bases; bases outside gene matches: 19. The CDR3 reads CASSPAQGAGGRGEQFF. CDR3 coding DNA: TGTGCCAGCAGCCCCGCCCAAGGAGCGGGGGGCCGAGGGGAGCAGTTCTTC.

This clonotype was detected a few times. The chain recombines TRBV10-3 with TRBJ2-3; TRBD2 is a possible D gene (6 bases). The CDR3 has 15 residues. Germline assignment: CDR1 ENHRY and CDR2 SYGVKD. V was shortened by 4 bases and J by 0 bases, with 11 bases between the two germline ends. The CDR3 DNA follows: TGTGCCATCAGTGGGGGGACTTGGAGCACAGATACGCAGTATTTT. It specifies CAISGGTWSTDTQYF.

This clonotype was counted only a few times. The CDR3 DNA reads as TGTGCCAGCAGCCCAAAGGGGGGGTTTAGGACTGAAGCTTTCTTT. It is translated as CASSPKGGFRTEAFF. The chain couples TRBV12-3 or TRBV12-4 to TRBJ1-1; weak D call: TRBD1 (6 bases). Trimming cost V 6 bases and J 5 bases, with 19 bases left between them. CDR3 size: 15 residues.

The table lists this clonotype with a few counts. This chain links TRBV10-2 with TRBJ2-7, with 7 positions matching TRBD2. This CDR3 is built from 14 residues. The ends lost 8 bases at V and 3 bases at J; junction bases unmatched: 10. CDR1 WSHSY and CDR2 SAAADI come from the germline V gene. The CDR3 loop reads CASRERGPLYEQYF. As DNA, the CDR3 is TGCGCCAGCCGAGAGCGGGGCCCCCTCTACGAGCAGTACTTC.

In regard to this clonotype: This may be a read error: a much more frequent sequence differs by one nucleotide. The rearrangement uses TRBV6-2 or TRBV6-3 and TRBJ2-3; 14 bases align to TRBD2. Germline CDR1 and CDR2: MNHEY and SVGEGT. Losses at the gene ends were 7 bases for V and 4 bases for J; bases not matched to a gene: 4. The CDR3 contains 15 residues. DNA for the CDR3: TGTGCCAGCACGACTAGCGGGAGGGAACCAGATACGCAGTATTTT. Translated: CASTTSGREPDTQYF.

The rearrangement links TRBV6-1 to TRBJ2-1; D may be TRBD1 (5 bases). The CDR3 consists of 17 residues. The V gene lost 5 bases and the J gene lost 0 bases, with 17 bases spanning the gap. Germline V gene data show CDR1 as MNHNS and CDR2 as SASEGT. CDR3 sequence reads: CASSLERQGRSYNEQFF. CDR3 nucleotides: TGTGCCAGCAGTCTTGAACGGCAGGGCCGCTCCTACAATGAGCAGTTCTTC.

This clonotype was observed a few times. CDR3 in amino acids: CASSQDAGLAGIMDTQYF. CDR3 in DNA: TGCGCCAGCAGCCAGGATGCCGGACTAGCGGGAATAATGGATACGCAGTATTTT. V gene TRBV4-3 combines with J gene TRBJ2-3, with TRBD2 identical over 12 bases. V trimming: 3 bases; J trimming: 6 bases; junction bases outside the gene matches: 13. CDR3 size: 18 residues. Germline-derived CDR1 and CDR2 are LGHNA and YSLEER.

V and J are TRBV2 and TRBJ2-1, with D possibly TRBD1 on 6 matching bases. CDR3 length equals 13 residues. V gave up 8 bases and J gave up 5 bases, with 13 bases separating them. Germline V gene sequence: CDR1 SNHLY, CDR2 FYNNEI. The CDR3 here is CASRGGLNNEQFF. CDR3 bases: TGTGCCAGCCGTGGGGGCCTTAACAATGAGCAGTTCTTC.

The CDR3 DNA reads as TGCGCCAGCAGCTTGGAACTAGCAGCCACCGGGGAGCTGTTTTTT. The encoded protein is CASSLELAATGELFF. The genes are TRBV5-1 and TRBJ2-2; tentative D call: TRBD2 (6 bases). The CDR3 spans 15 residues. V gave up 0 bases and J gave up 4 bases, with 10 bases separating them. Germline CDR1 and CDR2: SGHRS and YFSETQ.

This clonotype was observed at least ten times. V usage is TRBV3-1 and J usage is TRBJ2-7, with D maybe TRBD1 (6 bases). The length of the CDR3 is 15 residues. The V gene's germline CDR1 is LGHDT and CDR2 YNNKEL (reference sequence). The V gene lost 2 bases and the J gene lost 0 bases, with 11 bases spanning the gap. The CDR3 reads CASSQQGRSSYEQYF. In DNA, the CDR3 is TGTGCCAGCAGCCAACAGGGGCGCAGCTCCTACGAGCAGTACTTC.

The chain combines TRBV28 with TRBJ2-3; possible D gene TRBD1, 5 bases. The CDR3 runs to 13 residues. The germline V gene has CDR1 MDHEN and CDR2 SYDVKM. Trimming stripped 5 bases from V and 5 bases from J, with 11 bases between. The CDR3 loop reads CASSTMTVDTQYF. The DNA for the CDR3 is TGTGCCAGCAGTACCATGACAGTAGATACGCAGTATTTT.

This clonotype was recorded a few times. The genes are TRBV3-1 and TRBJ2-1; D call uncertain. Germline CDR1 is LGHDT and CDR2 is YNNKEL (reference sequence). Trimming stripped 1 base from V and 3 bases from J, with 7 bases between. This CDR3 has 14 amino acids. In DNA form, the CDR3 reads TGTGCCAGCAGCCAAGGGATTGGCTACAATGAGCAGTTCTTC. Its protein product is CASSQGIGYNEQFF.

The genes are TRBV4-3 and TRBJ2-1; D is undetermined. The CDR3 is 13 residues long. Germline CDR1 reads LGHNA; CDR2 reads YSLEER. The V gene lost 0 bases and the J gene lost 7 bases, with 7 bases spanning the gap. DNA for the CDR3: TGCGCCAGCAGCCAAGATTGGACGAATGAGCAGTTCTTC. Translating it yields CASSQDWTNEQFF.

V and J are TRBV14 and TRBJ2-3; 9 positions agree with TRBD2. This CDR3 comprises 16 residues. Germline V gene data show CDR1 as SGHDN and CDR2 as FVKESK. After removal of 0 bases from V and 4 bases from J, the junction contained 5 bases not matched to a gene. In DNA, the CDR3 is TGTGCCAGCAGCCAAGATGCGGGAGGGCCCGCAGATACGCAGTATTTT. This sequence encodes CASSQDAGGPADTQYF.

This clonotype occurred many times. The chain is built from TRBV24-1 and TRBJ2-1; 16 bases map to TRBD2. The CDR3 totals 18 residues. Germline CDR1 KGHDR, CDR2 SFDVKD. Trimming took 3 bases from V and 6 from J; bases not matched to a gene: 7. This CDR3 is CATSDPGTSGGARNEQFF. The CDR3 DNA follows: TGTGCCACCAGTGATCCCGGGACTAGCGGGGGGGCCCGCAATGAGCAGTTCTTC.